Below are 4 T cell receptor beta chains sequenced from a single sample in a study of blood T cell repertoires in COVID-19. Repertoires were generated with immunoSEQ multiplex PCR, while TCRdb's copy carries only in-frame clones and drops some. This sample yields roughly 150,000 clones, of which roughly 91% are seen a single time; roughly 4.5% belongs to the top ten. The sequencing sample was made of peripheral blood. These TCRs come from a man between 18 and 35 years old with COVID-19, enrolled during active disease.

The chain uses TRBV5-1 and TRBJ2-1, with D possibly matching TRBD2 (6 bases). Germline V gene data show CDR1 as SGHRS and CDR2 as YFSETQ. Trimming took off 6 bases at V and 6 bases at J, with 16 bases between the two ends. CDR3 length: 14 amino acids. For the CDR3, the DNA is TGCGCCAGCACCCCCGCGACTAGTGGCAATGAGCAGTTCTTC. As protein: CASTPATSGNEQFF.

V is TRBV19 and J is TRBJ2-1; perhaps TRBD2 as D (5 bases). V was clipped by 3 bases and J by 8 bases, with 23 bases between them. There are 17 residues in the CDR3. Germline assignment: CDR1 LNHDA and CDR2 SQIVND (reference sequence). CDR3 protein: CASSIRVEAPEGDEQFF. For the CDR3, the DNA is TGTGCCAGTAGTATCCGGGTTGAGGCCCCTGAGGGAGATGAGCAGTTCTTC. Full variable domain (missing parts from reference TRBV19 and TRBJ2-1): DGGITQSPKYLFRKEGQNVTLSCEQNLNHDAMYWYRQDPGQGLRLIYYSQIVNDFQKGDIAEGYSVSREKKESFPLTVTSAQKNPTAFYLCASSIRVEAPEGDEQFFGPGTRLTVL.

This rearrangement joins TRBV7-8 to TRBJ1-2; D perhaps matches TRBD1 (5 bases). V shed 6 bases and J shed 4 bases, with 21 bases lying between them. The germline V gene encodes CDR1 SGHVS and CDR2 FQNEAQ. The CDR3 extends over 16 amino acids. The CDR3 DNA reads TGTGCCAGCAGTATACGTGCAGGGCCCAAGAGCTATGGCTACACCTTC. This translates into CASSIRAGPKSYGYTF.

V and J are TRBV21-1 and TRBJ2-7; the DNA was not compared with TRBD1, the D call given in the table. TRBV21-1 is given as a pseudogene. This CDR3 has 15 residues. CDR3 sequence reads: CASSRIGTGDYEQYF. In nucleotides, the CDR3 is TGTGCCAGCAGCCGAATAGGGACAGGAGACTACGAGCAGTACTTC.